This section outlines one T cell receptor beta chain sequence together with its context. The data stem from a study of blood T cell repertoires in COVID-19. For the study at large: The United States, Italy and Spain were the sources of the acute and convalescent COVID-19 samples. Sources were T cells, B-cell-depleted T cells, or PBMCs; the material itself was cDNA or gDNA.

In the original analysis: Estimates of nucleated cell counts were drawn from the amplification of reference gene primers. Here immunoSEQ multiplex PCR was the method, and the copy in TCRdb shows in-frame clones only, minus some. The V and J calls and clone size come from that table; D and trimming were worked out from the DNA. This repertoire shows 250,000 to 400,000 clones, roughly 88% found once; its top ten account for less than 3.5%. The sequenced sample consisted of peripheral blood. This TCR was sampled from a woman younger than 45 with COVID-19, enrolled during active disease.

CDR3 DNA sequence: TGCAGCGGTAACAGGGTGGGGAGCACTGAAGCTTTCTTT. Amino acids: CSGNRVGSTEAFF. The chain combines TRBV29-1 with TRBJ1-1; tentative D call: TRBD1 (6 bases). The CDR3 spans 13 residues. The V end lost 7 bases, the J end lost 4 bases, and 16 bases lay between the germline ends. The germline V gene encodes CDR1 SQVTM and CDR2 ANQGSEA.